This T cell receptor (beta chain) was identified in a study of T cell changes during pregnancy in multiple sclerosis. The junction had 14 bases not matched to a gene; V was cut back by 5 bases and J by 2 bases. The CDR3 spans 18 residues. The germline V gene encodes CDR1 LGHNA and CDR2 YNFKEQ. TCRdb's copy holds only in-frame clones and misses some; the assay was immunoSEQ multiplex PCR. The sample includes around 30,000 clones, approximately 94% seen only once; the top ten take less than 0.55%. V is TRBV4-2 and J is TRBJ2-5; the match to TRBD2 covers 10 bases. The clonotype originates from a female donor with multiple sclerosis, enrolled in a pregnancy study. Source: CD4+ T cells from peripheral blood mononuclear cells, taken after pregnancy. Written as DNA, the CDR3 is TGTGCCAGCAGCGGGAAGACTAGCGGGTTGGGGGGACAAGAGACCCAGTACTTC. Amino acids: CASSGKTSGLGGQETQYF.